The 26 T cell receptor beta chains given below trace back to one sample, sequenced in a study of blood T cell repertoires in COVID-19. Libraries were prepared by immunoSEQ multiplex PCR; TCRdb keeps only in-frame clonotypes and omits some of them. This sample yields 250,000 to 300,000 clones, of which 88% are seen a single time; approximately 2% belongs to the top ten. The source material was PBMCs or T cells enriched from blood (not recorded which). Every receptor here comes from a woman in her sixties in a cohort exposed to, infected with or recovered from COVID-19 (not recorded which).

The chain is built from TRBV30 and TRBJ2-3, with 12 nucleotides matching TRBD2. V lost 5 bases, J lost 6 bases, and 6 bases stayed unmatched. This CDR3 contains 14 residues. Germline V CDR1 and CDR2: GTSNPN, SVGIG (reference sequence). The CDR3: CAWGLAGGRDTQYF. CDR3 coding DNA: TGTGCCTGGGGGCTAGCGGGAGGGAGGGATACGCAGTATTTT.

The genes are TRBV2 and TRBJ2-7; possibly TRBD2 for D (6 bases). The V and J ends lost 8 bases and 2 bases respectively, with 16 bases between them. The CDR3 runs to 14 residues. Germline-derived CDR1 and CDR2 are SNHLY and FYNNEI. The CDR3 protein is CASSGTFTTYEQYF. In nucleotides, the CDR3 is TGTGCCAGCTCTGGGACTTTTACAACCTACGAGCAGTACTTC.

This clone has more than one count but fewer than ten. This chain uses TRBV28 with TRBJ1-5; 8 bases map to TRBD1. This CDR3 comprises 15 residues. CDR1 is MDHEN and CDR2 is SYDVKM in the germline V gene. V gave up 3 bases and J gave up 4 bases; unmatched junction bases: 5. In nucleotides, the CDR3 is TGTGCCAGCAGTTTGCCAGGGGGCAGGAATCAGCCCCAGCATTTT. It is translated as CASSLPGGRNQPQHF. The full variable domain, rest sourced from reference TRBV28 and TRBJ1-5, is DVKVTQSSRYLVKRTGEKVFLECVQDMDHENMFWYRQDPGLGLRLIYFSYDVKMKEKGDIPEGYSVSREKKERFSLILESASTNQTSMYLCASSLPGGRNQPQHFGDGTRLSIL.

This clone has just one count. The chain combines TRBV6-1 with TRBJ1-2; TRBD1 is a possible D gene (5 bases). The germline V and J ends were trimmed by 1 base and 10 bases, with 13 bases remaining between them. This CDR3 contains 13 residues. Germline V CDR1 and CDR2: MNHNS, SASEGT. The CDR3 here is CASSEVPGLSYTF. The DNA of the CDR3 is TGTGCCAGCAGTGAAGTCCCGGGACTCTCCTACACCTTC.

V usage is TRBV7-3 and J usage is TRBJ2-1, with 7 bases aligning to TRBD2. Trimming cost V 5 bases and J 10 bases; bases outside gene matches: 5. Looked up from germline, CDR1 is SGHTA and CDR2 is FQGTGA. The CDR3 spans 12 residues. The CDR3 DNA is TGTGCCAGCAGCCTCACGACTAGCGAGCAGTTCTTC. Residues: CASSLTTSEQFF.

This rearrangement joins TRBV7-2 to TRBJ1-5, with no clear D. Germline loops: CDR1 SGHTA, CDR2 FQGNSA. V gave up 3 bases and J gave up 0 bases, with 9 bases separating them. The CDR3 covers 15 residues. CDR3 protein: CASSFDSASNQPQHF. Here the CDR3 DNA reads TGTGCCAGCAGCTTTGACTCAGCTAGCAATCAGCCCCAGCATTTT.

The CDR3 DNA reads TGCGCCAGCAGCCAAGATATACTAAGGGGGGGACAGGGGCCTCGGGAGACCCAGTACTTC. Its protein is CASSQDILRGGQGPRETQYF. V and J are TRBV4-1 and TRBJ2-5; TRBD1 matches at 10 bases. The germline CDR1 and CDR2 sequences are MGHRA and YSYEKL. V dropped 0 bases and J dropped 5; count of bases not matched to a gene: 18. The CDR3 contains 20 residues.

The CDR3 loop is CASSIAASGGQETQYF. The CDR3 nucleotides are TGTGCCAGTAGTATAGCGGCTAGCGGGGGCCAAGAGACCCAGTACTTC. V and J are TRBV19 and TRBJ2-5; TRBD2 matches 10 bases. The CDR3 extends over 16 amino acids. Germline V gene sequence: CDR1 LNHDA, CDR2 SQIVND (reference sequence). Unmatched junction bases numbered 3, after V lost 1 base and J lost 1 base.

This clone was seen just once. The rearrangement joins TRBV28 to TRBJ1-5; 7 bases align to TRBD1. V lost 8 bases to trimming and J lost 3 bases; unmatched junction nucleotides: 10. This CDR3 has 15 amino acids. CDR1 and CDR2 from the germline V gene are MDHEN and SYDVKM. The CDR3 reads CASGLYDRVNQPQHF. In DNA form, the CDR3 reads TGTGCCAGCGGATTATACGACAGGGTCAATCAGCCCCAGCATTTT.

This chain connects TRBV5-5 to TRBJ2-7; perhaps TRBD1 as D (6 bases). CDR1 is SGHKS, CDR2 YYEKEE, per germline (reference sequence). V shed 1 base and J shed 2 bases, with 22 bases lying between them. The CDR3 contains 18 residues. CDR3 in DNA: TGTGCCAGCAGCTTGTCTCCCCTCGTCGGACAGCGGACCTACGAGCAGTACTTC. It codes for CASSLSPLVGQRTYEQYF.

This sequence joins TRBV28 and TRBJ2-2; unclear D gene. Between the trimmed V and J ends, which lost 7 bases and 1 base, there was a span of 4 bases. This CDR3 has 12 amino acids. The germline gives CDR1 MDHEN, CDR2 SYDVKM. The CDR3 DNA is TGTGCCAGCAAGCAGAACACCGGGGAGCTGTTTTTT. This codes for CASKQNTGELFF.

CDR3 in amino acids: CATSLQVNQPQHF. The DNA of the CDR3 is TGTGCCACCAGCCTTCAGGTGAATCAGCCCCAGCATTTT. V and J are TRBV15 and TRBJ1-5; D remains unclear. The CDR3 totals 13 residues. V was trimmed by 5 bases and J by 4 bases, leaving 9 bases between them. CDR1 is LNHNV and CDR2 is YYDKDF in the germline V gene (reference sequence).

The chain is built from TRBV12-1 and TRBJ2-3; the table assigns TRBD2, which was not confirmed against the DNA. TRBV12-1 is recorded as a pseudogene. The CDR3 consists of 17 residues. CDR3 DNA: TGTGCCAGCAGCTTTTGGGGGGGGCGGTGGAGCACAGATACGCAGTATTTT. It yields the protein CASSFWGGRWSTDTQYF.

This clone has a handful of counts. The genes are TRBV12-3 or TRBV12-4 and TRBJ2-7; D is unresolved. CDR3 length: 11 residues. Trimming left V 6 bases short and J 1 base short, with 4 bases between. The CDR3 loop reads CASRLSYEQYF. CDR3 in DNA: TGTGCCAGCAGACTATCCTACGAGCAGTACTTC.

This chain links TRBV15 with TRBJ2-3; a weak D match, TRBD1 (5 bases). The CDR3 runs to 16 residues. V was shortened by 0 bases and J by 1 base, with 11 bases between the two germline ends. Germline CDR1 is LNHNV and CDR2 is YYDKDF (reference sequence). The CDR3 DNA follows: TGTGCCACCAGCAGAGAAACAGGCCCAGGCACAGATACGCAGTATTTT. This gives the protein CATSRETGPGTDTQYF.

The chain uses TRBV9 and TRBJ2-3; no clear D. Per germline, CDR1 SGDLS and CDR2 YYNGEE. The CDR3 loop spans 13 amino acids. Trimming shortened V by 0 bases and J by 3 bases, and 5 bases separated the two germline ends. CDR3 region: CASSVVLTDTQYF. Here the CDR3 DNA reads TGTGCCAGCAGCGTAGTGCTAACAGATACGCAGTATTTT.

The chain recombines TRBV2 with TRBJ2-5, with 10 bases matching TRBD2. This CDR3 region has 12 residues. CDR1 and CDR2 (germline): SNHLY, FYNNEI. The J segment lost 4 bases and the V segment lost 10 bases, leaving 3 bases of the junction unmatched. The CDR3: CATGLAVETQYF. The CDR3 bases are TGTGCCACCGGACTAGCGGTAGAGACCCAGTACTTC. Complete variable domain (other parts from reference TRBV2 and TRBJ2-5): EPEVTQTPSHQVTQMGQEVILRCVPISNHLYFYWYRQILGQKVEFLVSFYNNEISEKSEIFDDQFSVERPDGSNFTLKIRSTKLEDSAMYFCATGLAVETQYFGPGTRLLVL.

The CDR3 DNA follows: TGTGCCAGCAGTTCTGTAGCGGGAGCCTACGAGCAGTACTTC. It is translated as CASSSVAGAYEQYF. The chain couples TRBV6-5 to TRBJ2-7; TRBD2 aligns across 9 bases. The junction had 3 bases not matched to a gene; V was cut back by 4 bases and J by 2 bases. Germline V CDR1 and CDR2: MNHEY, SVGAGI. This CDR3 region has 14 residues.

CDR3 DNA sequence: TGTGCCAGCAGCCCGCGGGGGGGGCTGGCTAATGAAAAACTGTTTTTT. Its protein is CASSPRGGLANEKLFF. The chain employs TRBV5-8 and TRBJ1-4; possible D gene TRBD1, 6 bases. Germline V lookup: CDR1 SGHTS, CDR2 YDEGEE. The CDR3 is made up of 16 amino acids. V was shortened by 4 bases and J by 3 bases, with 16 bases between the two germline ends.

The rearrangement uses TRBV12-3 or TRBV12-4 and TRBJ1-5; tentative D call: TRBD1 (6 bases). The CDR3 loop spans 11 amino acids. V dropped 1 base and J dropped 11 bases, with 6 bases sitting between them. The CDR3 DNA is TGTGCCAGCAGTTTAGGGACAGCCCAGCATTTT. Translation gives CASSLGTAQHF.

CDR3: CASSLEGGTLKQFF. The CDR3 coding sequence is TGCGCCAGCAGCTTGGAGGGAGGGACCCTTAAGCAGTTCTTC. The chain uses TRBV5-1 and TRBJ2-1; 7 nucleotides match TRBD2. Trimming cost V 0 bases and J 11 bases; bases outside gene matches: 8. From germline, CDR1 is SGHRS and CDR2 YFSETQ. The CDR3 consists of 14 residues.

This clone was counted a single time. The gene calls are TRBV5-6 and TRBJ1-1; D is unresolved. V was clipped by 0 bases and J by 1 base, with 10 bases between them. This CDR3 is 15 amino acids long. CDR1 SGHDT and CDR2 YYEEEE come from the germline V gene. The CDR3 sequence is CASSLAVLSNTEAFF. The CDR3 DNA is TGTGCCAGCAGCTTGGCCGTCTTATCGAACACTGAAGCTTTCTTT.

V and J are TRBV30 and TRBJ2-2; 13 bases are a match to TRBD2. The CDR3 runs 19 residues. Looked up from germline, CDR1 is GTSNPN and CDR2 is SVGIG (reference sequence). Trimming took 0 bases from V and 5 from J; bases not matched to a gene: 12. CDR3 region: CAWSVTRLTSGRHTGELFF. In nucleotides, the CDR3 is TGTGCCTGGAGTGTTACCCGACTGACTAGCGGGAGGCATACCGGGGAGCTGTTTTTT. Together with reference TRBV30 and TRBJ2-2, the CDR3 gives the full variable domain: SQTIHQWPATLVQPVGSPLSLECTVEGTSNPNLYWYRQAAGRGLQLLFYSVGIGQISSEVPQNLSASRPQDRQFILSSKKLLLSDSGFYLCAWSVTRLTSGRHTGELFFGEGSRLTVL.

The rearrangement links TRBV9 to TRBJ2-3; TRBD2 matches 13 bases. The CDR3 runs 17 residues. After removal of 0 bases from V and 3 bases from J, the junction contained 4 bases not matched to a gene. CDR1 is SGDLS and CDR2 is YYNGEE in the germline V gene. The CDR3 region is CASSVGGLAGLTDTQYF. For the CDR3, the DNA is TGTGCCAGCAGCGTAGGGGGACTAGCGGGATTAACAGATACGCAGTATTTT.

The gene calls are TRBV4-1 and TRBJ1-5, with D possibly being TRBD1 (5 bases). In germline, CDR1 is MGHRA, CDR2 YSYEKL. The CDR3 sequence is 16 residues long. Trimming took off 0 bases at V and 7 bases at J, with 16 bases between the two ends. The CDR3 loop is CASSQEGEGNGQPQHF. The CDR3 DNA is TGCGCCAGCAGCCAAGAGGGGGAGGGCAACGGGCAGCCCCAGCATTTT.

The chain employs TRBV20-1 and TRBJ1-6, with D possibly being TRBD1 (5 bases). Germline loops: CDR1 DFQATT, CDR2 SNEGSKA (reference sequence). The CDR3 is made up of 13 amino acids. V was trimmed by 3 bases and J by 9 bases, leaving 12 bases between them. This CDR3 is CSASQGRGSPLHF. CDR3 nucleotide sequence: TGCAGTGCTAGTCAGGGTAGGGGTTCACCCCTCCACTTT.